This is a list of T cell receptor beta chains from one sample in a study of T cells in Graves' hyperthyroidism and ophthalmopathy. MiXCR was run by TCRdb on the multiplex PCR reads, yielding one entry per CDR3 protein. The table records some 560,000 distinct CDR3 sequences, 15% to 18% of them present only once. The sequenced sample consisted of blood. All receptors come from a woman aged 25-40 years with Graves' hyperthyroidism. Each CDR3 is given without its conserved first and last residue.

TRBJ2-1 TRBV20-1 SASRVGIYNEQF
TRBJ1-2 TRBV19 ASSTRQGLTNYGYT
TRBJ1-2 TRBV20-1 SARSGIYGYT
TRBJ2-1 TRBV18 ASSPPGTSGSNEQF
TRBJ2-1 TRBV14 ASSLQGRGNEQF
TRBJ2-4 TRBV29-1 SVEPLTVDSGKNIQY
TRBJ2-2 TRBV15 ATSTRGDGELF
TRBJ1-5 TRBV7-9 ASSLGRAHQPQH
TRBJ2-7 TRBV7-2 ASSVPQLAGVREQY
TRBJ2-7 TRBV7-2 ASSYMQGPHEQY
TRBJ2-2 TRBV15 ATSRDMSTGELF
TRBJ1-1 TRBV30 AWKSTDRTRLPVAF
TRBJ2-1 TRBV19 ASSIVPGYNEQF
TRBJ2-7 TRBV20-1 SASGTSYEQY
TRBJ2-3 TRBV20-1 SARDAADTQY
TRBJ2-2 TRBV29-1 SVDVQGATGELF
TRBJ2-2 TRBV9 ASSVISGIGAGELF
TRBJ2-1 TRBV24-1 ATSDALGSGRQRDEQF
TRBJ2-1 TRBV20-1 SAWTSDRGDEQF
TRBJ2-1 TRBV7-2 ASSVRTLLGGDEQF
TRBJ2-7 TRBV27 ASSFTGGEQY
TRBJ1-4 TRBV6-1 ASRGSATNEKLF
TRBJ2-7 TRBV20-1 SASGVLGGPNKDEQY
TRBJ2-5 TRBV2 ASGSERQETQY
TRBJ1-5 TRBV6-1 ASSESVVGRTGPMQPQH
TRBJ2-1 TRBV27 ASSRTGSEQF
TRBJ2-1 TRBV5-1 ASSSGNYNEQF
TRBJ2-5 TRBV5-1 ASSLASQGIGETQY
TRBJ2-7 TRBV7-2 ASRSGEPYEQY
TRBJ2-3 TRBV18 ASSPLSTSGTQNSDTQY
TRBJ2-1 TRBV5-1 ASSPRIAGVSEQF
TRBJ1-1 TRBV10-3 AIRAAGQQTEAF
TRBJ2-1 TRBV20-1 SASGHNEQF
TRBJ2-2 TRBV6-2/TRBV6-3 ASSPGTDLTGELF
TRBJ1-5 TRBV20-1 SATGISNQPQH
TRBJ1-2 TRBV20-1 SASGFRDRLNYGYT
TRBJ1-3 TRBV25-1 ASSEFRKGDTIY
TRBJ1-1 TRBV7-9 ASSGRDSTEAF
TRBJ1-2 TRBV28 ASSLPGRWYGYT
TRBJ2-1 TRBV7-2 ASSLRPDLYNEQF
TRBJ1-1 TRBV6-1 ASSRGTATEAF
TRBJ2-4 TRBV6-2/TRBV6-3 ASSYSRELNIQY